A selection of T cell receptor beta chains follows, all from one sample in a study of tissue T cells after allogeneic stem cell transplantation. Using immunoSEQ multiplex PCR, the repertoire was profiled, and TCRdb retains in-frame clones only, with some absent. The sample lists 1,000 to 1,500 clones; approximately 70% were seen once. This material consisted of spleen tissue, taken at autopsy. Receptors were obtained from a male patient aged 60 or older with steroid-refractory graft-versus-host disease after an allogeneic stem cell transplant. Some T cells may originate from the graft donor. Each CDR3 is given with its conserved first and last residue. Each record gives: D gene, clone size, J gene, V gene, CDR3 protein, CDR3 DNA. D genes are given only for firm matches. Size values are once, few and many counts, or a class for expanded clones, and some rows have none.

TRBD1,-,TRBJ1-2,TRBV6-1,CASSETGVGGYTF,TGTGCCAGCAGTGAGACAGGGGTTGGTGGCTACACCTTC
TRBD2,hyperexpanded,TRBJ2-5,TRBV5-6,CASSLGAGGGETQYF,TGTGCCAGCAGCTTGGGGGCCGGGGGGGGAGAGACCCAGTACTTC
-,few,TRBJ2-7,TRBV5-5,CASSSLGVEQYF,TGTGCCAGCAGTTCCTTGGGGGTTGAGCAGTACTTC
-,once,TRBJ1-4,TRBV7-2,CASSLDREKLFF,TGTGCCAGCAGTCTCGACAGGGAAAAACTGTTTTTT
-,once,TRBJ1-5,TRBV6-2/TRBV6-3,CASSYGTLHQPQHF,TGTGCCAGCAGTTACGGGACTTTACATCAGCCCCAGCATTTT
-,-,TRBJ2-3,TRBV25-1,CASTPKQPGTDTQYF,TGTGCCAGCACTCCCAAACAACCAGGCACAGATACGCAGTATTTT
-,-,TRBJ2-4,TRBV11-3,CASSLDVASIQYF,TGTGCCAGCAGCTTAGACGTGGCAAGCATTCAGTACTTC
-,-,TRBJ2-2,TRBV15,CATSRELDYYTGELFF,TGTGCCACCAGCAGAGAGCTGGACTACTACACCGGGGAGCTGTTTTTT
-,-,TRBJ1-2,TRBV12-3/TRBV12-4,CASSPIQGYGYTF,TGTGCCAGCAGTCCGATACAGGGCTATGGCTACACCTTC
-,-,TRBJ1-2,TRBV6-5,CASSLDRRPYGYTF,TGTGCCAGCAGCCTTGACAGGAGGCCCTATGGCTACACCTTC
-,-,TRBJ1-2,TRBV24-1,CATSDFRGSYTF,TGTGCCACCAGTGATTTCAGGGGAAGCTACACCTTC
-,-,TRBJ2-5,TRBV5-6,CASSLEELQETQYF,TGTGCCAGCAGCTTAGAGGAACTGCAAGAGACCCAGTACTTC
-,-,TRBJ2-3,TRBV18,CASSPRMIRTDTQYF,TGTGCCAGCTCACCGCGGATGATCCGCACAGATACGCAGTATTTT
TRBD1,-,TRBJ2-1,TRBV10-3,CAIREFGQGRSNEQFF,TGTGCCATCAGAGAATTCGGACAGGGGAGGTCAAATGAGCAGTTCTTC
-,-,TRBJ1-6,TRBV4-2,CASSQGYSPLHF,TGTGCCAGCAGCCAGGGATATTCACCCCTCCACTTT
-,-,TRBJ2-6,TRBV29-1,CSVSSGANVLTF,TGCAGCGTTAGCTCTGGGGCCAACGTCCTGACTTTC
-,-,TRBJ2-5,TRBV7-3,CASSLTGGYQETQYF,TGTGCCAGCAGCTTAACGGGCGGGTACCAAGAGACCCAGTACTTC
-,-,TRBJ1-4,TRBV19,CASSLNLGGEKLFF,TGTGCCAGTAGTCTAAACCTTGGGGGTGAAAAACTGTTTTTT
-,-,TRBJ1-2,TRBV7-9,CASSPDVNYGYTF,TGTGCCAGCAGCCCAGACGTTAACTATGGCTACACCTTT
-,once,TRBJ2-5,TRBV12-3/TRBV12-4,CASSLTRETQYF,TGTGCCAGCAGTTTAACGAGGGAGACCCAGTACTTC
TRBD2,large,TRBJ2-5,TRBV5-6,CARRLGAGGGETQYF,TGTGCCCGCCGCTTGGGGGCCGGGGGGGGAGAGACCCAGTACTTC
TRBD1,-,TRBJ1-2,TRBV10-3,CAISESMGQGFNLNYGYTF,TGTGCCATCAGTGAGTCGATGGGACAGGGTTTTAACCTGAACTATGGCTACACCTTC
-,-,TRBJ2-3,TRBV13,CASSLYQSPDTQYF,TGTGCCAGCAGCTTATACCAATCACCAGATACGCAGTATTTT
-,-,TRBJ2-5,TRBV7-6,CASSLEHPLGRGETQYF,TGTGCCAGCAGCTTAGAACACCCCCTTGGGAGGGGGGAGACCCAGTACTTC
TRBD1,-,TRBJ1-1,TRBV5-4,CASSLDRYTEAFF,TGTGCCAGCAGTTTGGACAGGTACACTGAAGCTTTCTTT
-,-,TRBJ2-3,TRBV29-1,CSVVGSLLSSTDTQYF,TGCAGCGTTGTTGGTAGCCTGCTCTCTAGCACAGATACGCAGTATTTT
-,once,TRBJ1-2,TRBV10-3,CASTFRVLHGSNYGYTF,TGTGCCTCAACTTTCCGGGTCCTACATGGGTCTAACTATGGCTACACCTTC
-,once,TRBJ1-1,TRBV12-3/TRBV12-4,CASSFRDTEAFF,TGTGCCAGCAGTTTTCGGGACACTGAAGCTTTCTTT
-,few,TRBJ1-5,TRBV7-2,CASSPGTHSNQPQHF,TGTGCCAGCAGCCCGGGGACACATAGCAATCAGCCCCAGCATTTT
-,-,TRBJ1-2,TRBV5-6,CASIISLTGRDYTF,TGTGCCAGCATCATATCTTTGACTGGCCGGGACTACACCTTC
-,-,TRBJ2-7,TRBV5-6,CASSLGSFLVSYEQYF,TGTGCCAGCAGCTTAGGCTCCTTCCTAGTTTCCTACGAGCAGTACTTC
TRBD1,-,TRBJ1-4,TRBV2,CASSQQGVYEKLFF,TGTGCCAGCAGTCAACAGGGGGTATACGAAAAACTGTTTTTT
-,large,TRBJ1-5,TRBV24-1,CATSDFQVLSNQPQHF,TGTGCCACCAGTGATTTCCAGGTTCTTAGCAATCAGCCCCAGCATTTT
-,-,TRBJ1-4,TRBV18,CASSRESGEKLFF,TGTGCCAGCTCACGGGAAAGCGGTGAAAAACTGTTTTTT
-,-,TRBJ2-7,TRBV2,CASSDMNSYEQYF,TGTGCCAGCAGTGACATGAACTCCTACGAGCAGTACTTC
-,few,TRBJ1-4,TRBV11-2,CASSSREGTGEKLFF,TGTGCCAGCAGCTCGCGAGAGGGGACTGGTGAAAAACTGTTTTTT
-,-,TRBJ2-2,TRBV7-2,CASSQSPGGELFF,TGTGCCAGCAGCCAATCCCCAGGCGGGGAGCTGTTTTTT
TRBD2,-,TRBJ2-7,TRBV7-2,CASSFGTSGYEQYF,TGTGCCAGCAGCTTCGGGACTAGCGGCTACGAGCAGTACTTC
-,-,TRBJ1-5,TRBV7-2,CASSTEQNQPQHF,TGTGCCAGCAGCACGGAGCAGAATCAGCCCCAGCATTTT
TRBD2,-,TRBJ2-3,TRBV9,CASSVASGRADTQYF,TGTGCCAGCAGCGTAGCTAGCGGGAGGGCAGATACGCAGTATTTT
-,-,TRBJ1-1,TRBV4-3,CASSRIGLSPNTEAFF,TGCGCCAGCAGCCGTATTGGGTTGAGCCCGAACACTGAAGCTTTCTTT
-,-,TRBJ2-5,TRBV7-3,CASSLGGPMETQYF,TGTGCCAGCAGCTTAGGAGGGCCCATGGAGACCCAGTACTTC